The next 14 T cell receptor beta chains were all read from a single sample in a study of blood T cell repertoires in COVID-19. Clones were sequenced by immunoSEQ multiplex PCR, and TCRdb holds only the in-frame ones, with some missing. The repertoire has about 310,000 clones, 90% of them found once; the top ten carry around 0.93%. Sequencing was performed on peripheral blood. The origin of the receptors is a middle-aged woman with COVID-19, enrolled during active disease.

The J gene is TRBJ2-5, the V gene TRBV11-1; 11 positions match TRBD2. Trimming took 5 bases from V and 2 from J; bases not matched to a gene: 7. Germline values: CDR1 SGHAT, CDR2 FQDESV (reference sequence). The CDR3 length is 16 residues. The CDR3 region is CASSPKLAGVQETQYF. The CDR3 DNA follows: TGTGCCAGCAGCCCAAAACTAGCGGGGGTACAAGAGACCCAGTACTTC.

The chain joins TRBV7-9 to TRBJ1-6; no reliable D call. The germline gives CDR1 SEHNR, CDR2 FQNEAQ (reference sequence). The CDR3 sequence is 14 residues long. Deletions cut 7 bases from V and 5 bases from J, with 12 bases between. CDR3 nucleotides: TGTGCCAGCACCGTCGGGTCCCATAATTCACCCCTCCACTTT. Protein: CASTVGSHNSPLHF.

The V gene is TRBV5-1, the J gene TRBJ2-7, with D possibly being TRBD2 (6 bases). Germline assignment: CDR1 SGHRS and CDR2 YFSETQ. Trimming shortened V by 0 bases and J by 2 bases, and 9 bases separated the two germline ends. This CDR3 is 14 amino acids long. CDR3 protein: CASSLAPGAYEQYF. The CDR3 nucleotides are TGCGCCAGCAGCTTGGCCCCGGGGGCCTACGAGCAGTACTTC.

The V call is TRBV19, the J call TRBJ2-3; 11 positions agree with TRBD1. The V gene end was trimmed by 4 bases and the J gene end by 2 bases; junction bases not matched to a gene: 8. CDR1 is LNHDA and CDR2 is SQIVND in the germline V gene (reference sequence). The CDR3 length is 17 residues. CDR3 nucleotide sequence: TGTGCCAGTAGTACGCTGGGACAGGGGGGAAACACAGATACGCAGTATTTT. Protein: CASSTLGQGGNTDTQYF.

The gene calls are TRBV10-3 and TRBJ1-1; 10 bases agree with TRBD1. The V and J ends lost 10 bases and 5 bases, in that order; junction bases with no gene match: 7. CDR3 length: 13 amino acids. The germline V gene encodes CDR1 ENHRY and CDR2 SYGVKD. The CDR3 DNA is TGTGCCACCGCGACAGGGGGCGATACTGAAGCTTTCTTT. Translating gives CATATGGDTEAFF.

V and J are TRBV27 and TRBJ2-1; 8 positions agree with TRBD2. The CDR3 has 14 amino acids. Per the germline V gene, CDR1 is MNHEY and CDR2 is SMNVEV (reference sequence). J lost 7 bases, V lost 2 bases, and 4 bases had no gene match. CDR3 in amino acids: CASSLMTSVNEQFF. DNA of the CDR3: TGTGCCAGCAGTTTAATGACTAGCGTAAATGAGCAGTTCTTC.

Remarks on this clone: This specimen includes other DNA sequences encoding the same CDR3. The chain joins TRBV18 to TRBJ2-3, with a weak D call TRBD2 (6 bases). The germline CDR1 and CDR2 sequences are KGHSH and LQKENI. This CDR3 comprises 14 residues. V shed 0 bases and J shed 3 bases, with 7 bases lying between them. The CDR3 bases are TGTGCCAGCTCACCACCGGAGGGTACAGATACGCAGTATTTT. It translates to CASSPPEGTDTQYF.

The chain is built from TRBV7-9 and TRBJ1-6, with TRBD1 as a possible D gene (6 bases). The CDR3 has 16 residues. From germline, CDR1 is SEHNR and CDR2 FQNEAQ (reference sequence). V was shortened by 0 bases and J by 4 bases, with 10 bases between the two germline ends. The CDR3, as DNA: TGTGCCAGCAGCTTAGCATCAGGGACATATAATTCACCCCTCCACTTT. Translating it yields CASSLASGTYNSPLHF.

The rearrangement links TRBV19 to TRBJ2-5; weak D call: TRBD1 (7 bases). V lost 5 bases and J 5 bases, leaving 15 bases between the germline ends. There are 14 residues in the CDR3. Per the germline V gene, CDR1 is LNHDA and CDR2 is SQIVND (reference sequence). CDR3 coding DNA: TGTGCCAGTAGTCCAGGGGGGCAGGGGGAGACCCAGTACTTC. Translation gives CASSPGGQGETQYF.

The J gene is TRBJ2-3, the V gene TRBV4-3; 8 positions match TRBD1. CDR3 length equals 14 residues. The ends lost 1 base at V and 5 bases at J; junction bases unmatched: 2. Germline CDR1 and CDR2: LGHNA and YSLEER. CDR3 coding DNA: TGCGCCAGCAGCCAAGGGACAGGGAGAGATACGCAGTATTTT. It yields the protein CASSQGTGRDTQYF.

On this clone itself: Distinct nucleotide sequences in the sample also encode this CDR3. Here the CDR3 reads CAWSTGQNTEAFF. In nucleotides, the CDR3 is TGTGCCTGGAGTACAGGCCAGAACACTGAAGCTTTCTTT. The chain is built from TRBV30 and TRBJ1-1, with a possible D match to TRBD1 (5 bases). The CDR3 totals 13 residues. The germline V gene encodes CDR1 GTSNPN and CDR2 SVGIG (reference sequence). V lost 2 bases and J 1 base, leaving 8 bases between the germline ends. The whole variable domain, filled in from reference TRBV30 and TRBJ1-1, reads SQTIHQWPATLVQPVGSPLSLECTVEGTSNPNLYWYRQAAGRGLQLLFYSVGIGQISSEVPQNLSASRPQDRQFILSSKKLLLSDSGFYLCAWSTGQNTEAFFGQGTRLTVV.

This clone occurred once. The chain has TRBV14 and TRBJ2-2; TRBD1 agrees at 7 bases. With V trimmed by 5 bases and J by 2 bases, 8 bases remained unmatched. This CDR3 has 16 amino acids. The germline gives CDR1 SGHDN, CDR2 FVKESK. CDR3 loop: CASSARTGANTGELFF. The CDR3 nucleotides read TGTGCCAGCAGCGCTCGGACAGGTGCCAACACCGGGGAGCTGTTTTTT.

The genes are TRBV7-3 and TRBJ1-2; D is unclear. The CDR3 extends over 14 amino acids. The V end lost 2 bases, the J end lost 0 bases, and 7 bases lay between the germline ends. Germline V gives CDR1 SGHTA, CDR2 FQGTGA. The CDR3 DNA reads as TGTGCCAGCAGCTTAGACGGGGCTAACTATGGCTACACCTTC. It specifies CASSLDGANYGYTF.

The chain recombines TRBV6-5 with TRBJ2-2, with D unclear. Germline V gene data show CDR1 as MNHEY and CDR2 as SVGAGI. V was clipped by 6 bases and J by 3 bases, with 11 bases between them. The CDR3 sequence is 14 residues long. The CDR3 coding sequence is TGTGCCAGCAGACAGAATGTATACACCGGGGAGCTGTTTTTT. Its translation: CASRQNVYTGELFF.